This TCR beta chain was retrieved from a study of cytomegalovirus exposure and HLA in healthy donors. A note on this clone: The antigen is not known.

Healthy bone marrow donors made up the donor group. The CDR3 runs to 15 residues. Germline CDR1 SNHLY, CDR2 FYNNEI. V was shortened by 1 base and J by 0 bases, with 9 bases between the two germline ends. The study's findings and limits: Association with HLA alleles at 0.05 false discovery rate was found for 16,951 TCR beta sequences in a later analysis. An apparent linkage of common viral pathogens to several of the most significant clusters emerged in a later analysis.

PCR was performed using 60 Vbeta and 13 Jbeta primers. Sequenced by immunoSEQ multiplex PCR; TCRdb stores in-frame clones only, minus some. In the table there are 150,000 to 200,000 clones, about 77% of which are singletons. Sequencing input: PBMCs. The TCR was taken from a man in his sixties in good health and CMV-seronegative. The rearrangement joins TRBV2 to TRBJ1-2; a possible D gene is TRBD1 (6 bases). The CDR3 sequence: CASSEVDRANYGYTF. The CDR3 bases are TGTGCCAGCAGTGAAGTGGACAGAGCTAACTATGGCTACACCTTC.